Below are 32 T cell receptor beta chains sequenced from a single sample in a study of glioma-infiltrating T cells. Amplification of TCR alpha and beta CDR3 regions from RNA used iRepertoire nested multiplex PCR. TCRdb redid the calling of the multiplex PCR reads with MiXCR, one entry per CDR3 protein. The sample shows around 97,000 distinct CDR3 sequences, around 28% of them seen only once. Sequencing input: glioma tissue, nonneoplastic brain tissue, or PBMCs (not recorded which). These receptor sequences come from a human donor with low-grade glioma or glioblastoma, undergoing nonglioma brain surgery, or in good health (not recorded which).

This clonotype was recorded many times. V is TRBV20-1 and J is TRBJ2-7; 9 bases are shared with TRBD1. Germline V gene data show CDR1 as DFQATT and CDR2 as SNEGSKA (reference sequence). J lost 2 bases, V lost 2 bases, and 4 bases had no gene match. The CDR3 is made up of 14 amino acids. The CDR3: CSARSGTGPYEQYF. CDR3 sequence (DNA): TGCAGTGCTAGATCCGGGACAGGGCCCTACGAGCAGTACTTC.

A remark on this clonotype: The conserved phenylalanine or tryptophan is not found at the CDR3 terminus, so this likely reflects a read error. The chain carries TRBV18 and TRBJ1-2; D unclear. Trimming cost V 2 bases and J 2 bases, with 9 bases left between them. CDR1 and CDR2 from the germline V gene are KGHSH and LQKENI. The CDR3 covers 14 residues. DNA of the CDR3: TGTGCCAGCTCACCAGATTCCGGGAACTATGGCTACACCCTC. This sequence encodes CASSPDSGNYGYTL.

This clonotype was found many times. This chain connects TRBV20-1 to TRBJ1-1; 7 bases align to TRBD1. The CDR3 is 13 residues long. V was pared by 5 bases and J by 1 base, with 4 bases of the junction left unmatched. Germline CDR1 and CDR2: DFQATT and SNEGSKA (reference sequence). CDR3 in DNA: TGCAGTGCTCAGGGACAGTCGAACACTGAAGCTTTCTTT. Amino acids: CSAQGQSNTEAFF.

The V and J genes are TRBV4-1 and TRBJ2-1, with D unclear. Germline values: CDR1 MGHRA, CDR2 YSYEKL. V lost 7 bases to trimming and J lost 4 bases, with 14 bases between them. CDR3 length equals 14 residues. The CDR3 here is CASIPSGKYNEQFF. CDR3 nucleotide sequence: TGCGCCAGCATCCCTTCTGGGAAATACAATGAGCAGTTCTTC.

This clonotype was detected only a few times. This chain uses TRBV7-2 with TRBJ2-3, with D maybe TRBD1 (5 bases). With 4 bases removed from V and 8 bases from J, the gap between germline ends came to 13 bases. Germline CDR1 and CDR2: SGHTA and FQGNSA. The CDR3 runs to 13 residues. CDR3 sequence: CASSSGHGPTQYF. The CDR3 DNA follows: TGTGCCAGCAGCTCCGGACACGGGCCTACGCAGTATTTT.

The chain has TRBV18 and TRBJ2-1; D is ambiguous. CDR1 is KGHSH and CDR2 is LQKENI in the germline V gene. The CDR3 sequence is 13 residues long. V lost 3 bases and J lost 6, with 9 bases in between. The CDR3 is CASSPASFNEQFF. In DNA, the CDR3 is TGTGCCAGCTCACCCGCAAGTTTCAATGAGCAGTTCTTC.

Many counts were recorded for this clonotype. The CDR3 region is CSARDLGRDSYEQYF. The CDR3 nucleotides read TGCAGTGCTAGAGATCTGGGACGCGACTCCTACGAGCAGTACTTC. The V gene is TRBV20-1, the J gene TRBJ2-7; D could derive from TRBD1 or TRBD2 (5 bases each). V lost 0 bases, J lost 0 bases, and 12 bases lay in between. The CDR3 consists of 15 residues. Germline assignment: CDR1 DFQATT and CDR2 SNEGSKA (reference sequence).

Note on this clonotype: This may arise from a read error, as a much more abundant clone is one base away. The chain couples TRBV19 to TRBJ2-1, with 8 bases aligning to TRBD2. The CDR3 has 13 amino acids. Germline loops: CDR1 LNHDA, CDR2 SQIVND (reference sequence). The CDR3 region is CAGSGVQYNEQFF. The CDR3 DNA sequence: TGTGCCGGTAGCGGGGTACAATACAATGAGCAGTTCTTC.

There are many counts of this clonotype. In DNA, the CDR3 is TGTGCCAGCAGCCAAGCTCCAGGGGAAGGCTACGAGCAGTACTTC. It translates to CASSQAPGEGYEQYF. V and J are TRBV7-8 and TRBJ2-7; tentatively, D is TRBD1 (6 bases). The CDR3 runs to 15 residues. Between the trimmed V and J ends, which lost 5 bases and 3 bases, there was a span of 17 bases. Germline CDR1 and CDR2: SGHVS and FQNEAQ.

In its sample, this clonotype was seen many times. CDR3 sequence reads: CASSRGGDIKTQYF. In DNA, the CDR3 is TGTGCCAGCAGCCGGGGAGGGGACATAAAGACCCAGTACTTC. This chain links TRBV7-2 with TRBJ2-5; D is possibly TRBD2 (7 bases). V was shortened by 5 bases and J by 6 bases, with 16 bases between the two germline ends. CDR1 SGHTA and CDR2 FQGNSA come from the germline V gene. The CDR3 loop spans 14 amino acids.

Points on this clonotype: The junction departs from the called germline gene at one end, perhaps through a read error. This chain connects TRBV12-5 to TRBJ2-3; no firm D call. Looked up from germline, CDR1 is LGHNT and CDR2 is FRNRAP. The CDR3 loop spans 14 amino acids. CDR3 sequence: CASDLVSHTDTQYF. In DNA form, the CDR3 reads TGTGCTAGTGATTTGGTATCCCACACAGATACGCAGTATTTT.

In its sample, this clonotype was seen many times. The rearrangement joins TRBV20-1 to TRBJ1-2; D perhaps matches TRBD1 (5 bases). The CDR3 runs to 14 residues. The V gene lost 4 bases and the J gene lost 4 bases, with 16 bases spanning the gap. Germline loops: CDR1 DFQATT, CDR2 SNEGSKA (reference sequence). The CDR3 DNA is TGCAGTGCTATGGGGACCGTGACTGTCTATGGCTACACCTTC. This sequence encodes CSAMGTVTVYGYTF.

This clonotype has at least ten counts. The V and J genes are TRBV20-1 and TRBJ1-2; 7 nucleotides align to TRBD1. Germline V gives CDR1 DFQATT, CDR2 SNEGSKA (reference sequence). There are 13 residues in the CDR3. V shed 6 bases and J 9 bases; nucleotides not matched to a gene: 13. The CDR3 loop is CSAPDRVAVRYTF. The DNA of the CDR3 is TGCAGTGCGCCTGACAGGGTGGCGGTACGCTACACCTTC.

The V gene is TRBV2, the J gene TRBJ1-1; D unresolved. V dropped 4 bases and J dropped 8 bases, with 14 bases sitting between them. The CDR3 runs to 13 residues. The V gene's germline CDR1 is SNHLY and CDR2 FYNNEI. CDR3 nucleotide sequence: TGTGCCAGCAGTGCAGCCGGGGAAACGGAAGCTTTCTTT. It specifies CASSAAGETEAFF.

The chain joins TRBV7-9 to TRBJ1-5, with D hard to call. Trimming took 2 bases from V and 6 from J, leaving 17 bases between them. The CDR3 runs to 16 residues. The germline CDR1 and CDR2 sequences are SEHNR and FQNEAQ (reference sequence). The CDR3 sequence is CASSLIGEGISQPQHF. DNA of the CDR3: TGTGCCAGCAGCTTAATTGGGGAGGGTATAAGTCAGCCCCAGCATTTT.

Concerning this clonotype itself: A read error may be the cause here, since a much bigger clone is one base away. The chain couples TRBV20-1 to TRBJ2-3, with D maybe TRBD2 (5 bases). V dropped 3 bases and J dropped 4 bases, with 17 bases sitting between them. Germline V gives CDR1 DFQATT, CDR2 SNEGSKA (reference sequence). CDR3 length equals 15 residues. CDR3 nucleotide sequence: TGCAGTGCTAGGAATCTTGCCGGGAACTCAGATACGCAGTATTTT. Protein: CSARNLAGNSDTQYF.

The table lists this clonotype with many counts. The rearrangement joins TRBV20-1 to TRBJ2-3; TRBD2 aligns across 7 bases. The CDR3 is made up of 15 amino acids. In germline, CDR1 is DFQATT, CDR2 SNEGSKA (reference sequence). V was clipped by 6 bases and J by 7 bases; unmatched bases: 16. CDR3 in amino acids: CSATQLATNLNTQYF. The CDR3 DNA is TGCAGTGCAACCCAACTAGCGACAAATTTAAATACGCAGTATTTT.

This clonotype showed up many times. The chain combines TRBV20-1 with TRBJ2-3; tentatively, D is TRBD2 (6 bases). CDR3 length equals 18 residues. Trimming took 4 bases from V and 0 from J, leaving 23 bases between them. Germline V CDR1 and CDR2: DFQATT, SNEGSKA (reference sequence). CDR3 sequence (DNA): TGCAGTGCTATATTCTCGCGGGGCGACCGGGGAAGCACAGATACGCAGTATTTT. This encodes CSAIFSRGDRGSTDTQYF.

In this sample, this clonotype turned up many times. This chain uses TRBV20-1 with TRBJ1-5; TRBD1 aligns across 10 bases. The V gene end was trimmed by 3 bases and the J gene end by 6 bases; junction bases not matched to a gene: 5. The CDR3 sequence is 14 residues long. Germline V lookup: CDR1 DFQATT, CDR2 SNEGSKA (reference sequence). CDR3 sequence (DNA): TGCAGTGCTAGGGCCGGACAGGGGGGTCAGCCCCAGCATTTT. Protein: CSARAGQGGQPQHF.

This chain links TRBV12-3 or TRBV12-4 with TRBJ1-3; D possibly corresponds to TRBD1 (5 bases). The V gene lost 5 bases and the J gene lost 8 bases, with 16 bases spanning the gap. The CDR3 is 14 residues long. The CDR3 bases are TGTGCCAGCAGTAGGAGACATGGGGCACACACCATATATTTT. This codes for CASSRRHGAHTIYF.

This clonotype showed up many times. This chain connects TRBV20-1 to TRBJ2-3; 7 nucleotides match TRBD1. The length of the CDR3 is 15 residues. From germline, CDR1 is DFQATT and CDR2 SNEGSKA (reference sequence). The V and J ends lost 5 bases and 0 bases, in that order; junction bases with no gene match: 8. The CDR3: CSAGDSDSSTDTQYF. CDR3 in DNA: TGCAGTGCTGGGGACAGCGACTCTAGCACAGATACGCAGTATTTT.

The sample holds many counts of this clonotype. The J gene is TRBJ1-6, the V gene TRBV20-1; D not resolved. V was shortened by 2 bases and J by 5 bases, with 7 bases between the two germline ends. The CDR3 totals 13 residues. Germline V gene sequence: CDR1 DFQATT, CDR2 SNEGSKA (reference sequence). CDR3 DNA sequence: TGCAGTGCTAGAATAACGGATAATTCACCCCTCCACTTT. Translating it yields CSARITDNSPLHF.

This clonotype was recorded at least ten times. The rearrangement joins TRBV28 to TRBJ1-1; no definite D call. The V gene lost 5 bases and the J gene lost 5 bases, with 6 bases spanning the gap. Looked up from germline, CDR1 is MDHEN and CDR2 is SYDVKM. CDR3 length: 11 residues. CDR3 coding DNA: TGTGCCAGCAGTACTATAACTGAAGCTTTCTTT. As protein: CASSTITEAFF.

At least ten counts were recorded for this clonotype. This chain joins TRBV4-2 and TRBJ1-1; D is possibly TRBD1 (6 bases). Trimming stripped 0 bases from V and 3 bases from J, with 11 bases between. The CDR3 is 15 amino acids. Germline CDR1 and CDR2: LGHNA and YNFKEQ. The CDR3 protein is CASSQDGGQDTEAFF. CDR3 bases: TGTGCCAGCAGCCAAGATGGGGGGCAGGACACTGAAGCTTTCTTT.

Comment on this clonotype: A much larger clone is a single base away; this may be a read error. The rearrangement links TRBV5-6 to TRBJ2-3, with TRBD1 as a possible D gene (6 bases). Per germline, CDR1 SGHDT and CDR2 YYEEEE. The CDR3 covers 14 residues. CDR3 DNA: TGTGCCAGCAGCTTTTCTGACAGGACGGATACGAAGTATTTT. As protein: CASSFSDRTDTKYF.

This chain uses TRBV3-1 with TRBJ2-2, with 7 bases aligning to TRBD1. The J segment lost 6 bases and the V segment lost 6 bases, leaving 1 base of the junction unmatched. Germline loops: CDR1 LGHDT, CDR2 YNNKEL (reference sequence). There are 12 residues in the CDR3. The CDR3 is CASRQGSGELFF. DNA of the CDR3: TGTGCCAGCAGACAGGGGTCCGGGGAGCTGTTTTTT.

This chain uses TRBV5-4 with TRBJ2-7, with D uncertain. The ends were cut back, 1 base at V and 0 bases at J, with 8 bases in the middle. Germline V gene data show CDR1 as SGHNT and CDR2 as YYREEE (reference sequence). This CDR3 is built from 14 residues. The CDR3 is CASSLQTYSYEQYF. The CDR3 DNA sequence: TGTGCCAGCAGCTTGCAAACTTACTCCTACGAGCAGTACTTC.

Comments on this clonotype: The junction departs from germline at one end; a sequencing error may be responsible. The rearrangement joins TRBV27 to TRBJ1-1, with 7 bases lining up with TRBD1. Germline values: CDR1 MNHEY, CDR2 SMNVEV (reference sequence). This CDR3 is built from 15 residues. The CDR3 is CASSLRQGANTGAFF. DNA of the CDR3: TGTGCCAGCAGCCTTCGACAGGGAGCGAACACTGGAGCTTTCTTT.

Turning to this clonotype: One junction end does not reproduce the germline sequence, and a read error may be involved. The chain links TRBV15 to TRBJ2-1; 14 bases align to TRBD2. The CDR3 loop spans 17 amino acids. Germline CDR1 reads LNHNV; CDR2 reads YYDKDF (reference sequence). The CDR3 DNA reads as TGTGCCGCCAGCAGAGGGGGACTAGCGGGGGCCCACAATGAGCAGTTCTTC. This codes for CAASRGGLAGAHNEQFF.

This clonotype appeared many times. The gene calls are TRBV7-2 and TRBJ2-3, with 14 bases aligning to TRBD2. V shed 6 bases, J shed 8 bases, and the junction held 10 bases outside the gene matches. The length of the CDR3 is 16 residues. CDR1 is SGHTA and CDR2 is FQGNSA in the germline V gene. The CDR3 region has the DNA TGTGCCAGCAGACCCACCGGGACTAGCGGGGGAGGTACGCAGTATTTT. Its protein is CASRPTGTSGGGTQYF.

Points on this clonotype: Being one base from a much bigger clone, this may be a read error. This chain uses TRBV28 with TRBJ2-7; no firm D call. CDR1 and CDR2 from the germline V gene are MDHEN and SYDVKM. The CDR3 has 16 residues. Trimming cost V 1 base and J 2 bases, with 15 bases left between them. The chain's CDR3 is CASSLSRLESPYEQYF. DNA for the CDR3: TGTGCCAGCAGTTTATCTCGCTTGGAAAGCCCCTACGAGCAGTACTTC.

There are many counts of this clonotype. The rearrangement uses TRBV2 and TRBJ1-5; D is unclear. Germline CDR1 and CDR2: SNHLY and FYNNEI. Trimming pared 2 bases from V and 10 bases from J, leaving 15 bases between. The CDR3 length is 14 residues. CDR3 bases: TGTGCCAGCAGTGAACGCATGATAGGATCACCCCAGCATTTT. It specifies CASSERMIGSPQHF. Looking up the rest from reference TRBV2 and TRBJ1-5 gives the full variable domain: EPEVTQTPSHQVTQMGQEVILRCVPISNHLYFYWYRQILGQKVEFLVSFYNNEISEKSEIFDDQFSVERPDGSNFTLKIRSTKLEDSAMYFCASSERMIGSPQHFGDGTRLSIL.